This T cell receptor (beta chain) was sequenced for a study of beta chain features in type 1 diabetes. Overall study results and limits: The study left unresolved whether HLA type influences TCRB rearrangement. The study found moderately but significantly shorter TCRB CDR3s in all four CD4+ subsets of Type 1 diabetes patients. Naive, central memory and Treg TCRB repertoires seemed to resemble each other more closely in patients than they did in healthy donors.

Heparinised blood was drawn once per donor, averaging approximately 100 mL. Isolation of CD4+ naive, central memory, regulatory and stem cell-like memory cells was achieved by sorting via CD45RO/CCR7/CD25/CD127/CD95/CD27. Reverse transcribing all isolated RNA meant expressed TCRB transcripts were sequenced. Profiling relied on immunoSEQ multiplex PCR, and the TCRdb table lists in-frame clones only, not all of them. The data contain more than 300,000 clones, 10% to 15% of them seen just once; the ten biggest clones take up around 0.0099%. This clone was picked up a small number of times. The antigen is undetermined. Germline-derived CDR1 and CDR2 are SGHAT and FQNNGV. V gave up 1 base and J gave up 4 bases; unmatched junction bases: 15. The CDR3 loop spans 18 amino acids.

The sequence was obtained from a woman between 18 and 29 years old with type 1 diabetes. Sequencing was carried out using naive CD4+ T cells from blood. V is TRBV11-2 and J is TRBJ2-7; 8 bases are a match to TRBD2. CDR3 amino acids: CASSLVVLGLGVMYEQYF. The CDR3 nucleotides read TGTGCCAGCAGCTTAGTTGTCCTGGGACTAGGTGTTATGTACGAGCAGTACTTC.